This T cell receptor beta chain was recorded in a study of CD8 T cells in ankylosing spondylitis. Whole-study results and caveats: Both synovial fluid and blood in reactive arthritis had previously been reported to carry some motif variants. One TCR beta motif, made up of about 8 highly homologous variants, appeared characteristic of ankylosing spondylitis blood. The study looked at matched synovial fluid samples from ankylosing spondylitis patients. Disease-linked clones were reported to be significantly enriched there.

TCRdb redid the calling of the 5' RACE reads with MiXCR, one entry per CDR3 protein. This sample yields 300,000 to 400,000 distinct CDR3 sequences, of which 14% to 15% are seen a single time; approximately 0.99% belongs to the top ten. Between the trimmed V and J ends, which lost 1 base and 4 bases, there was a span of 14 bases. Germline loops: CDR1 SGHRS, CDR2 YFSETQ. The CDR3 is 16 amino acids. In this sample, this clonotype turned up a few times. As yet, its antigen is unknown. The sequenced sample was blood, either unsorted or a sorted T cell fraction (not recorded which). The TCR originated in a male donor with ankylosing spondylitis or in good health (not recorded which). The gene calls are TRBV5-1 and TRBJ2-2; D may be TRBD1 (6 bases). In DNA form, the CDR3 reads TGCGCCAGCAGCTTGAACACAGGGTCCAGCACCGGGGAGCTGTTTTTT. Its translation is CASSLNTGSSTGELFF. Drawing the rest from reference TRBV5-1 and TRBJ2-2, the complete variable domain is KAGVTQTPRYLIKTRGQQVTLSCSPISGHRSVSWYQQTPGQGLQFLFEYFSETQRNKGNFPGRFSGRQFSNSRSEMNVSTLELGDSALYLCASSLNTGSSTGELFFGEGSRLTVL.